The 28 T cell receptor beta chains given below trace back to one sample, sequenced in a study of shared clonotypes between healthy human individuals. Clones were read by immunoSEQ multiplex PCR, and TCRdb kept only the in-frame ones, dropping some. Of around 1.4 million clones listed, approximately 98.5% are singletons. Sequencing was carried out using naive CD4+ T cells sorted from blood. Subset described: CD45RA+ positively selected. These receptors were taken from a man under 40 in good health.

In DNA form, the CDR3 reads TGTGCCAGCACCCATCCGGGACGGATGAACACTGAAGCTTTCTTT. Protein sequence: CASTHPGRMNTEAFF. The chain has TRBV28 and TRBJ1-1; a weak D match, TRBD1 (5 bases). CDR1 is MDHEN and CDR2 is SYDVKM in the germline V gene. V lost 7 bases and J 0 bases, leaving 15 bases between the germline ends. This CDR3 region has 15 residues.

The CDR3 sequence is CAIGLAGNTGELFF. The CDR3 DNA reads as TGTGCCATCGGGTTAGCAGGGAACACCGGGGAGCTGTTTTTT. The rearrangement links TRBV10-3 to TRBJ2-2; no clear D gene. Germline V lookup: CDR1 ENHRY, CDR2 SYGVKD. Trimming removed 8 bases at V and 1 base at J, with 11 bases between. CDR3 length equals 14 residues.

The DNA for the CDR3 is TGTGCCAGCAGTATCAGTGGGTTTAATGAAAAACTGTTTTTT. Protein product: CASSISGFNEKLFF. The chain joins TRBV6-5 to TRBJ1-4; D is unclear. The germline CDR1 and CDR2 sequences are MNHEY and SVGAGI. V lost 5 bases and J lost 4, with 11 bases in between. This CDR3 contains 14 residues.

The gene calls are TRBV18 and TRBJ2-1; a possible D gene is TRBD2 (6 bases). Germline V gives CDR1 KGHSH, CDR2 LQKENI. Trimming pared 6 bases from V and 6 bases from J, leaving 12 bases between. The CDR3 has 13 amino acids. CDR3 region: CASSNRGINEQFF. The CDR3 nucleotides read TGTGCCAGCTCTAACCGCGGGATCAATGAGCAGTTCTTC.

The gene calls are TRBV5-4 and TRBJ2-4, with a possible D match to TRBD2 (6 bases). The CDR3 spans 14 residues. Trimming pared 0 bases from V and 6 bases from J, leaving 10 bases between. The germline V gene encodes CDR1 SGHNT and CDR2 YYREEE (reference sequence). The CDR3 region has the DNA TGTGCCAGCAGCTTGGGCGGGAAAGGAAACATTCAGTACTTC. The encoded protein is CASSLGGKGNIQYF.

The rearrangement joins TRBV7-2 to TRBJ2-3, with a possible D match to TRBD1 (5 bases). Germline V gene data show CDR1 as SGHTA and CDR2 as FQGNSA. V lost 1 base, J lost 6 bases, and 14 bases lay in between. This CDR3 has 15 amino acids. This CDR3 is CASSLGVVGADTQYF. DNA of the CDR3: TGTGCCAGCAGCTTAGGCGTAGTAGGGGCGGATACGCAGTATTTT.

The chain uses TRBV19 and TRBJ1-5; 8 nucleotides match TRBD1. Germline V gene sequence: CDR1 LNHDA, CDR2 SQIVND (reference sequence). The ends lost 3 bases at V and 1 base at J; junction bases unmatched: 5. The CDR3 is 16 residues long. The CDR3 DNA follows: TGTGCCAGTAGTATCCTCCGACAGGGGAGCAATCAGCCCCAGCATTTT. Its protein product is CASSILRQGSNQPQHF.

As concerns this clone: Different DNA sequences within this sample yield the same CDR3. In DNA form, the CDR3 reads TGTGCCAGCAGCCCAGACAGGGCTGGAAACACCATATATTTT. It yields the protein CASSPDRAGNTIYF. The chain carries TRBV7-8 and TRBJ1-3, with 7 positions matching TRBD1. The length of the CDR3 is 14 residues. J was trimmed by 2 bases and V by 5 bases; bases with no gene match: 3. The germline V gene encodes CDR1 SGHVS and CDR2 FQNEAQ.

Concerning this clone: Other DNA sequences within the sample encode an identical CDR3. This chain links TRBV5-1 with TRBJ2-1; 10 bases align to TRBD2. With V trimmed by 2 bases and J by 6 bases, 5 bases remained unmatched. There are 15 residues in the CDR3. Germline assignment: CDR1 SGHRS and CDR2 YFSETQ. CDR3 loop: CASSLSLAGVNEQFF. The CDR3 DNA sequence: TGCGCCAGCAGCTTAAGTCTAGCGGGAGTCAATGAGCAGTTCTTC. The full variable domain, in which reference TRBV5-1 and TRBJ2-1 provide the parts outside the CDR3, is KAGVTQTPRYLIKTRGQQVTLSCSPISGHRSVSWYQQTPGQGLQFLFEYFSETQRNKGNFPGRFSGRQFSNSRSEMNVSTLELGDSALYLCASSLSLAGVNEQFFGPGTRLTVL.

This chain uses TRBV7-2 with TRBJ2-3; TRBD1 agrees at 7 bases. The CDR3 has 13 amino acids. After removal of 5 bases from V and 4 bases from J, the junction contained 3 bases not matched to a gene. Per germline, CDR1 SGHTA and CDR2 FQGNSA. The CDR3 DNA reads as TGTGCCAGCAGCGAAGGGGGCTCAGATACGCAGTATTTT. It codes for CASSEGGSDTQYF.

The gene calls are TRBV9 and TRBJ2-1; the match to TRBD2 covers 7 bases. The germline V gene encodes CDR1 SGDLS and CDR2 YYNGEE. V lost 0 bases, J lost 2 bases, and 5 bases stayed unmatched. The CDR3 runs to 16 residues. The CDR3 DNA follows: TGTGCCAGCAGCGTAGAACCTAGCGGTACCTACAATGAGCAGTTCTTC. Residues: CASSVEPSGTYNEQFF. Looking up the rest from reference TRBV9 and TRBJ2-1 gives the full variable domain: DSGVTQTPKHLITATGQRVTLRCSPRSGDLSVYWYQQSLDQGLQFLIQYYNGEERAKGNILERFSAQQFPDLHSELNLSSLELGDSALYFCASSVEPSGTYNEQFFGPGTRLTVL.

The chain joins TRBV9 to TRBJ2-5; weak D call: TRBD2 (6 bases). Trimming took 0 bases from V and 5 from J, leaving 14 bases between them. CDR3 length: 15 residues. Per germline, CDR1 SGDLS and CDR2 YYNGEE. The CDR3 coding sequence is TGTGCCAGCAGCGTAGAGCGAGGGGAGGAGGAGACCCAGTACTTC. Protein: CASSVERGEEETQYF.

V usage is TRBV29-1 and J usage is TRBJ2-6, with a weak D call TRBD1 (5 bases). CDR1 and CDR2 from the germline V gene are SQVTM and ANQGSEA. Between the trimmed V and J ends, which lost 3 bases and 0 bases, there was a span of 6 bases. The CDR3 totals 14 residues. CDR3 protein: CSVEGPSGANVLTF. The CDR3 DNA reads TGCAGCGTTGAGGGGCCCTCTGGGGCCAACGTCCTGACTTTC. The variable domain in full, completed from reference TRBV29-1 and TRBJ2-6, reads SAVISQKPSRDICQRGTSLTIQCQVDSQVTMMFWYRQQPGQSLTLIATANQGSEATYESGFVIDKFPISRPNLTFSTLTVSNMSPEDSSIYLCSVEGPSGANVLTFGAGSRLTVL.

This clone was found once. The chain links TRBV27 to TRBJ2-1; 8 bases agree with TRBD1. The CDR3 is made up of 16 amino acids. V shed 6 bases and J 2 bases; nucleotides not matched to a gene: 9. Germline V lookup: CDR1 MNHEY, CDR2 SMNVEV (reference sequence). Here the CDR3 reads CASRDRAGLAYNEQFF. The CDR3, as DNA: TGTGCCAGCAGGGACAGGGCGGGATTAGCCTACAATGAGCAGTTCTTC.

The rearrangement joins TRBV7-9 to TRBJ2-1; a weak D match, TRBD2 (5 bases). This CDR3 region has 17 residues. The V end was cut by 2 bases, the J end by 1 base, with 15 bases between. The germline gives CDR1 SEHNR, CDR2 FQNEAQ (reference sequence). The CDR3 DNA reads as TGTGCCAGCAGCTTACGGACTCTATCTCCATCCTACAATGAGCAGTTCTTC. Its translation is CASSLRTLSPSYNEQFF.

The gene calls are TRBV5-1 and TRBJ2-3, with 8 bases lining up with TRBD1. The V gene end was trimmed by 3 bases and the J gene end by 3 bases; junction bases not matched to a gene: 6. The germline CDR1 and CDR2 sequences are SGHRS and YFSETQ. This CDR3 has 15 amino acids. CDR3 amino acids: CASSSTGETTDTQYF. CDR3 nucleotides: TGCGCCAGCAGCTCGACAGGGGAGACTACAGATACGCAGTATTTT.

The V gene is TRBV28, the J gene TRBJ2-7, with D tentatively TRBD2 (5 bases). This CDR3 is 14 amino acids long. Germline CDR1 MDHEN, CDR2 SYDVKM. V was clipped by 6 bases and J by 2 bases, with 14 bases between them. The CDR3 sequence is CASRLAAGPYEQYF. For the CDR3, the DNA is TGTGCCAGCAGACTCGCTGCGGGCCCCTACGAGCAGTACTTC.

V is TRBV5-4 and J is TRBJ2-2, with 11 bases aligning to TRBD2. Germline V gene data show CDR1 as SGHNT and CDR2 as YYREEE (reference sequence). Germline trimming cut 4 bases from V and 3 bases from J; bases unmatched to any gene: 14. The CDR3 loop spans 19 amino acids. The chain's CDR3 is CASSPAGPLAGGHTGELFF. The CDR3 DNA is TGTGCCAGCAGCCCCGCAGGTCCTCTAGCGGGAGGCCACACCGGGGAGCTGTTTTTT.

The V call is TRBV2, the J call TRBJ2-5; D is unclear. The V end was cut by 2 bases, the J end by 5 bases, with 3 bases between. Germline lookup yields CDR1 SNHLY and CDR2 FYNNEI. The CDR3 has 11 amino acids. DNA for the CDR3: TGTGCCAGCAGTGAATATGAGACCCAGTACTTC. Translation gives CASSEYETQYF.

V and J are TRBV5-1 and TRBJ2-3; the match to TRBD2 covers 11 bases. Losses at the gene ends were 6 bases for V and 5 bases for J; bases not matched to a gene: 5. CDR3 length: 14 amino acids. Germline lookup yields CDR1 SGHRS and CDR2 YFSETQ. CDR3 residues: CASTGLAGEDTQYF. The CDR3 DNA sequence: TGCGCCAGCACAGGACTAGCGGGTGAAGATACGCAGTATTTT.

This clone was observed once. The J gene is TRBJ1-2, the V gene TRBV19; D uncertain. The CDR3 loop spans 14 amino acids. Germline V gene sequence: CDR1 LNHDA, CDR2 SQIVND (reference sequence). Trimming took 7 bases from V and 2 from J, leaving 14 bases between them. CDR3 nucleotides: TGTGCCAGTAACCCCCGGGAGAAGAACTATGGCTACACCTTC. It specifies CASNPREKNYGYTF.

This clone was recorded once. The V gene is TRBV19, the J gene TRBJ1-1, with D perhaps TRBD1 (6 bases). Germline V CDR1 and CDR2: LNHDA, SQIVND (reference sequence). This CDR3 region has 13 residues. V lost 11 bases, J lost 0 bases, and 13 bases lay in between. Written as DNA, the CDR3 is TGTGCCTCCTTGGACAGTATGAACACTGAAGCTTTCTTT. This translates into CASLDSMNTEAFF. Looking up the rest from reference TRBV19 and TRBJ1-1 gives the full variable domain: DGGITQSPKYLFRKEGQNVTLSCEQNLNHDAMYWYRQDPGQGLRLIYYSQIVNDFQKGDIAEGYSVSREKKESFPLTVTSAQKNPTAFYLCASLDSMNTEAFFGQGTRLTVV.

This chain joins TRBV9 and TRBJ2-1, with 8 bases matching TRBD2. J was trimmed by 8 bases and V by 3 bases; bases with no gene match: 16. Germline assignment: CDR1 SGDLS and CDR2 YYNGEE. This CDR3 has 17 residues. The CDR3 DNA reads as TGTGCCAGCAGCGCGGGAGGGGCCACCGACGGGACACATGAGCAGTTCTTC. Translated: CASSAGGATDGTHEQFF.

The rearrangement joins TRBV27 to TRBJ2-7; D assignment may be TRBD1 or TRBD2 (6 bases each). The CDR3 is made up of 15 amino acids. CDR1 and CDR2 (germline): MNHEY, SMNVEV (reference sequence). Trimming removed 1 base from V and 0 bases from J, with 10 bases in between. CDR3 nucleotide sequence: TGTGCCAGCAGTTTATACGGGGGCGCCTCCTACGAGCAGTACTTC. Protein sequence: CASSLYGGASYEQYF.

This chain connects TRBV27 to TRBJ2-5; 9 bases are shared with TRBD1. The germline V gene encodes CDR1 MNHEY and CDR2 SMNVEV (reference sequence). The CDR3 loop spans 14 amino acids. V was pared by 6 bases and J by 5 bases, with 7 bases of the junction left unmatched. DNA for the CDR3: TGTGCCAGCAGGAGGACAGGGGTGCAGGAGACCCAGTACTTC. Protein product: CASRRTGVQETQYF.

The chain employs TRBV18 and TRBJ2-7; D is tentatively TRBD1 or TRBD2 (6 bases each). V lost 1 base, J lost 0 bases, and 10 bases lay in between. The V gene's germline CDR1 is KGHSH and CDR2 LQKENI. This CDR3 contains 15 residues. The CDR3 loop reads CASSPQGGLSYEQYF. The DNA for the CDR3 is TGTGCCAGCTCACCACAAGGGGGACTCTCCTACGAGCAGTACTTC.

This sequence joins TRBV2 and TRBJ1-2; the D gene is possibly TRBD1 (5 bases). This CDR3 is built from 15 residues. The germline V gene encodes CDR1 SNHLY and CDR2 FYNNEI. The V end lost 4 bases, the J end lost 5 bases, and 17 bases lay between the germline ends. CDR3 coding DNA: TGTGCCAGCAGTGGCCCCGACAGCCGGCTATATGGCTACACCTTC. Protein sequence: CASSGPDSRLYGYTF. Based on the CDR3 plus reference TRBV2 and TRBJ1-2, the full variable domain is EPEVTQTPSHQVTQMGQEVILRCVPISNHLYFYWYRQILGQKVEFLVSFYNNEISEKSEIFDDQFSVERPDGSNFTLKIRSTKLEDSAMYFCASSGPDSRLYGYTFGSGTRLTVV.

The V call is TRBV14, the J call TRBJ2-7; D is possibly TRBD1 or TRBD2 (5 bases each). The CDR3 length is 17 residues. The germline V gene has CDR1 SGHDN and CDR2 FVKESK. The V end lost 4 bases, the J end lost 6 bases, and 25 bases lay between the germline ends. As DNA, the CDR3 is TGTGCCAGCAGCCCCATAAAGGGACCCCAAGTCTCTCGCGAGCAGTACTTC. Translated: CASSPIKGPQVSREQYF.